The 21 T cell receptor beta chains given below trace back to one sample, sequenced in a study of persistence of HIV-infected CD4 T cells. Stimulation used around 10 ug/mL lysate from CMV-infected fibroblasts. CD40L/CD69 double-negative CD45RO-high memory CD4+ T cells were collected. This was the immunoSEQ version 4 assay in survey mode. The method was immunoSEQ multiplex PCR; TCRdb's version includes in-frame clones alone and lacks a portion of them. This table holds more than 30,000 clones, 82% found once. No cognate antigen is known for these TCRs. The sequencing here drew on CD4+ T cells sorted from PBMCs after roughly 20-hour stimulation, taken from a patient who received antiretroviral therapy. Receptor source: an adult woman with HIV who was CMV-seropositive.

The chain employs TRBV3-1 (or the pseudogene TRBV3-2) and TRBJ2-7; 8 nucleotides align to TRBD2. Germline V gene sequence: CDR1 LGHDT, CDR2 YNNKEL (reference sequence). V dropped 7 bases and J dropped 2; count of bases not matched to a gene: 7. This CDR3 has 14 amino acids. The CDR3 protein is CASKRESAPYEQYF. The CDR3 DNA reads as TGTGCCAGCAAGCGGGAGTCGGCACCCTACGAGCAGTACTTC.

The chain couples TRBV4-1 to TRBJ2-4; 9 bases match TRBD2. V shed 0 bases, J shed 1 base, and the junction held 7 bases outside the gene matches. Germline assignment: CDR1 MGHRA and CDR2 YSYEKL. The CDR3 is made up of 18 amino acids. The CDR3 DNA reads as TGCGCCAGCAGCCAAGAACTAGCGGGCCTGGTTGCCAAAAACATTCAGTACTTC. It translates to CASSQELAGLVAKNIQYF.

This clone came up once. Other DNA sequences of this sample code for an identical CDR3. This rearrangement joins TRBV27 to TRBJ1-2; possibly TRBD1 for D (5 bases). The V end lost 2 bases, the J end lost 4 bases, and 14 bases lay between the germline ends. The CDR3 has 15 amino acids. Per the germline V gene, CDR1 is MNHEY and CDR2 is SMNVEV (reference sequence). Written as DNA, the CDR3 is TGTGCCAGCAGTTTAGGGACCGGCGGCGGCTATGGCTACACCTTC. Its translation is CASSLGTGGGYGYTF.

This chain joins TRBV7-2 and TRBJ2-1; 9 bases match TRBD1. The J segment lost 5 bases and the V segment lost 3 bases, leaving 5 bases of the junction unmatched. The CDR3 has 15 residues. Germline V gene lookup returns CDR1 SGHTA and CDR2 FQGNSA. The CDR3 here is CASSFGQGRNNEQFF. CDR3 nucleotide sequence: TGTGCCAGCAGCTTCGGACAGGGGCGAAACAATGAGCAGTTCTTC.

The rearrangement joins TRBV18 to TRBJ2-1, with no clear D. CDR1 and CDR2 from the germline V gene are KGHSH and LQKENI. CDR3 size: 15 residues. V shed 5 bases and J shed 0 bases, with 11 bases lying between them. The chain's CDR3 is CASSSLQSSYNEQFF. CDR3 DNA: TGTGCCAGCTCAAGCCTACAGAGCTCCTACAATGAGCAGTTCTTC. The whole variable domain, filled in from reference TRBV18 and TRBJ2-1, reads NAGVMQNPRHLVRRRGQEARLRCSPMKGHSHVYWYRQLPEEGLKFMVYLQKENIIDESGMPKERFSAEFPKEGPSILRIQQVVRGDSAAYFCASSSLQSSYNEQFFGPGTRLTVL.

This chain uses TRBV6-1 with TRBJ1-6; D is unresolved. The germline CDR1 and CDR2 sequences are MNHNS and SASEGT. The ends were cut back, 3 bases at V and 3 bases at J, with 18 bases in the middle. The CDR3 loop spans 18 amino acids. CDR3 DNA: TGTGCCAGCAGTGATCCCTCGGATAGAACAGTCTATAATTCACCCCTCCACTTT. Translating it yields CASSDPSDRTVYNSPLHF.

The rearrangement links TRBV30 to TRBJ2-7; TRBD1 is a possible D gene (6 bases). Germline V gene sequence: CDR1 GTSNPN, CDR2 SVGIG (reference sequence). The CDR3 runs 13 residues. Between the trimmed V and J ends, which lost 7 bases and 6 bases, there was a span of 19 bases. CDR3 coding DNA: TGTGCCTCGTCTGACAGGTCCTACTTCGAGCAGTACTTC. Translation: CASSDRSYFEQYF.

The chain employs TRBV9 and TRBJ1-2; TRBD1 agrees at 9 bases. Germline CDR1 SGDLS, CDR2 YYNGEE. J lost 8 bases, V lost 4 bases, and 9 bases had no gene match. There are 14 residues in the CDR3. CDR3 sequence: CASSPGTGYGGYTF. The CDR3 bases are TGTGCCAGCAGCCCCGGGACAGGGTATGGCGGCTACACCTTC.

This rearrangement joins TRBV28 to TRBJ1-1, with D tentatively TRBD1 (5 bases). The germline CDR1 and CDR2 sequences are MDHEN and SYDVKM. Trimming shortened V by 5 bases and J by 0 bases, and 16 bases separated the two germline ends. The CDR3 extends over 16 amino acids. CDR3 in DNA: TGTGCCAGCAGTCCTGAGGGACTGACCATGAACACTGAAGCTTTCTTT. Translation gives CASSPEGLTMNTEAFF.

The CDR3 region has the DNA TGTGCCATCAGTGGAGAACGTAATGAAAAACTGTTTTTT. Encoded protein: CAISGERNEKLFF. V usage is TRBV10-3 and J usage is TRBJ1-4; no clear D. Germline V gene lookup returns CDR1 ENHRY and CDR2 SYGVKD. V lost 4 bases and J lost 4, with 7 bases in between. This CDR3 is 13 amino acids long.

The chain carries TRBV18 and TRBJ2-6; D unresolved. The CDR3 runs to 15 residues. Trimming stripped 4 bases from V and 0 bases from J, with 7 bases between. Germline CDR1 and CDR2: KGHSH and LQKENI. The CDR3 nucleotides read TGTGCCAGCTCACAACAGAGCTCTGGGGCCAACGTCCTGACTTTC. This translates into CASSQQSSGANVLTF.

The chain is built from TRBV30 and TRBJ2-3; the match to TRBD2 covers 11 bases. The CDR3 contains 15 residues. CDR1 is GTSNPN, CDR2 SVGIG, per germline (reference sequence). Germline trimming cut 2 bases from V and 8 bases from J; bases unmatched to any gene: 9. CDR3 in DNA: TGTGCCTGGAGTCGTAGCGGGGGGGCCGGCAGTACGCAGTATTTT. It translates to CAWSRSGGAGSTQYF.

This rearrangement joins TRBV7-2 to TRBJ1-1; D uncertain. Trimming shortened V by 6 bases and J by 0 bases, and 14 bases separated the two germline ends. Germline-derived CDR1 and CDR2 are SGHTA and FQGNSA. This CDR3 comprises 15 residues. The CDR3 is CASSNQGMLNTEAFF. The DNA for the CDR3 is TGTGCCAGCAGTAACCAAGGGATGTTGAACACTGAAGCTTTCTTT.

V is TRBV18 and J is TRBJ1-1; D gene unclear. The CDR3 runs 13 residues. The V and J ends lost 1 base and 1 base respectively, with 4 bases between them. The V gene's germline CDR1 is KGHSH and CDR2 LQKENI. CDR3 bases: TGTGCCAGCTCACCACAAGGGAACACTGAAGCTTTCTTT. Residues: CASSPQGNTEAFF.

This clone was counted between two and nine times. The junction departs from germline at one end; a sequencing error may be responsible. This rearrangement joins TRBV5-8 to TRBJ1-5; D gene ambiguous. The CDR3 runs to 15 residues. Germline lookup yields CDR1 SGHTS and CDR2 YDEGEE. The CDR3 protein is CASNLYDSLNQPQHF. The CDR3, as DNA: TGTGCCAGCAACTTGTATGACTCTCTCAATCAGCCCCAGCATTTT.

CDR3 sequence (DNA): TGTGCCAGCAGTCCCGGGGGACAGATAAACTATGGCTACACCTTC. Its protein product is CASSPGGQINYGYTF. This rearrangement joins TRBV6-4 to TRBJ1-2; 7 nucleotides agree with TRBD1. V dropped 5 bases and J dropped 2; count of bases not matched to a gene: 8. Germline V gene lookup returns CDR1 MRHNA and CDR2 SNTAGT. The CDR3 runs 15 residues.

The rearrangement links TRBV9 to TRBJ2-3; D is perhaps TRBD2 (6 bases). This CDR3 spans 17 amino acids. The germline V gene encodes CDR1 SGDLS and CDR2 YYNGEE. Trimming shortened V by 4 bases and J by 0 bases, and 18 bases separated the two germline ends. This CDR3 reads CASSPQWAGLSTDTQYF. DNA of the CDR3: TGTGCCAGCAGCCCCCAATGGGCGGGGCTAAGCACAGATACGCAGTATTTT. The full variable domain, in which reference TRBV9 and TRBJ2-3 provide the parts outside the CDR3, is DSGVTQTPKHLITATGQRVTLRCSPRSGDLSVYWYQQSLDQGLQFLIQYYNGEERAKGNILERFSAQQFPDLHSELNLSSLELGDSALYFCASSPQWAGLSTDTQYFGPGTRLTVL.

The chain combines TRBV5-5 with TRBJ2-5, with D possibly TRBD2 on 6 matching bases. The V gene lost 3 bases and the J gene lost 5 bases, with 8 bases spanning the gap. There are 12 residues in the CDR3. In germline, CDR1 is SGHKS, CDR2 YYEKEE (reference sequence). CDR3 protein: CASSWAGETQYF. The CDR3 nucleotides read TGTGCCAGCAGCTGGGCGGGGGAGACCCAGTACTTC.

This chain connects TRBV2 to TRBJ2-7, with 8 positions matching TRBD1. CDR1 and CDR2 (germline): SNHLY, FYNNEI. CDR3 length: 16 amino acids. Trimming cost V 6 bases and J 2 bases; bases outside gene matches: 12. CDR3 loop: CASSSAQDRVTYEQYF. The CDR3 DNA follows: TGTGCCAGCAGCTCCGCCCAGGACAGGGTAACCTACGAGCAGTACTTC.

This clone came up a few times. This chain joins TRBV5-5 and TRBJ1-6, with D perhaps matching TRBD1 (5 bases). The CDR3 contains 15 residues. Germline CDR1 and CDR2: SGHKS and YYEKEE (reference sequence). Between the trimmed V and J ends, which lost 4 bases and 7 bases, there was a span of 15 bases. The CDR3, as DNA: TGTGCCAGCAGCCTAACGGGACTCAACAATTCACCCCTCCACTTT. Translated, it gives CASSLTGLNNSPLHF. The full variable domain, completed using reference TRBV5-5 and TRBJ1-6, is DAGVTQSPTHLIKTRGQQVTLRCSPISGHKSVSWYQQVLGQGPQFIFQYYEKEERGRGNFPDRFSARQFPNYSSELNVNALLLGDSALYLCASSLTGLNNSPLHFGNGTRLTVT.

This clone appeared a single time. The chain uses TRBV4-1 and TRBJ1-4; D gene ambiguous. CDR3 length: 14 residues. In germline, CDR1 is MGHRA, CDR2 YSYEKL. The germline V and J ends were trimmed by 5 bases and 0 bases, with 7 bases remaining between them. CDR3 residues: CASSSQATNEKLFF. The CDR3 DNA reads as TGCGCCAGCAGCTCCCAGGCAACTAATGAAAAACTGTTTTTT.